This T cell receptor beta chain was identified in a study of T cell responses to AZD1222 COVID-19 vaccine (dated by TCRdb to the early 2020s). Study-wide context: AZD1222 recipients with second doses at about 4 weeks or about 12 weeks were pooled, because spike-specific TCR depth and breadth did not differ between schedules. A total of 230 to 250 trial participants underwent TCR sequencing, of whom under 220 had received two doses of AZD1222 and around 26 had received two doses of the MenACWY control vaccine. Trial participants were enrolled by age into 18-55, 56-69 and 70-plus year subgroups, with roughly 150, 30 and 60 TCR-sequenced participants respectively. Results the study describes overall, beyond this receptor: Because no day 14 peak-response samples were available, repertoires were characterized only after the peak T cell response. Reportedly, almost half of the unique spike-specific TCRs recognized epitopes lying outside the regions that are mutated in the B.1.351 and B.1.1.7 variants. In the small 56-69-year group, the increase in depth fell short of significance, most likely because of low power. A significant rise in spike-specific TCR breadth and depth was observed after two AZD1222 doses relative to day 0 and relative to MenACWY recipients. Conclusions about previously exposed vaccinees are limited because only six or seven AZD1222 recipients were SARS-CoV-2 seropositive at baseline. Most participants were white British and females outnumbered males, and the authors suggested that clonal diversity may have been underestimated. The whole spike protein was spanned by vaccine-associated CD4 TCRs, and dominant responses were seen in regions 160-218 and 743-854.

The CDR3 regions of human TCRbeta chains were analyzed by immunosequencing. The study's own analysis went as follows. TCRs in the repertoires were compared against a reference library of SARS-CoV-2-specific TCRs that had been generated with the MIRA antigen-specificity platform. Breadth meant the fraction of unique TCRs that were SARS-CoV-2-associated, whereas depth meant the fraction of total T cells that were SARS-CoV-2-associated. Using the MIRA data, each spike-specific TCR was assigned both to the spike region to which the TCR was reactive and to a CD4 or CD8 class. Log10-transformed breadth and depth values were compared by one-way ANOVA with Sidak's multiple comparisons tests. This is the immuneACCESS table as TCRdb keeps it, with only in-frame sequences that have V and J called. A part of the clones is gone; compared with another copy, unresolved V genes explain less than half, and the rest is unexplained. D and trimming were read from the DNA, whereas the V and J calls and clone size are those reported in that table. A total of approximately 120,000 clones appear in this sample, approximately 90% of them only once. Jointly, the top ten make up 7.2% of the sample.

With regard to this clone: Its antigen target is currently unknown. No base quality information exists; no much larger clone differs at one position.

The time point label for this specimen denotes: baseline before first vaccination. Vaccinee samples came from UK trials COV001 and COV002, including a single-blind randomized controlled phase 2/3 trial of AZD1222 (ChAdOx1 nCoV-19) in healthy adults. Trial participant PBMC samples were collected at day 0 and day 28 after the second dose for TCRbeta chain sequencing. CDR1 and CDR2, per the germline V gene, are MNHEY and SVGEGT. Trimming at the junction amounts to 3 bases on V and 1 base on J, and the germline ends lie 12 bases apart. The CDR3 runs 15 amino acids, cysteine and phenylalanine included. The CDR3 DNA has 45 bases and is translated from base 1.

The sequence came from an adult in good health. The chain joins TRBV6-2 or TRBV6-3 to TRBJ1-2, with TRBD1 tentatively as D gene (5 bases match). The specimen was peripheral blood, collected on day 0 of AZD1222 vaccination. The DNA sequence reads TGTGCCAGCAGTTATCTGGACAAATTTAACTATGGCTACACCTTC. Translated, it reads CASSYLDKFNYGYTF.